This TCR beta chain was found in a study of response to subunit inactivated influenza vaccine listed by TCRdb under 2018. With respect to the entire study: To follow how T cells responded to a trivalent subunit inactivated influenza vaccine, the researchers relied on deep quantitative profiling of the T cell receptor repertoire. Results and caveats for the whole study, not just this receptor: It was suggested by the authors that each seasonal influenza vaccination may recruit only a limited number of new T cells.

On this clonotype itself: Its cognate antigen has yet to be identified. No clone much larger than this one lies a single base away; base qualities are absent.

The junction shows trimming of 1 base on V and 0 bases on J, plus 6 bases between the germline ends. The cysteine opens and the phenylalanine closes a CDR3 of 14 amino acids. Only the CDR3 part of the read is kept: 42 bases, read in frame from the first base. The germline V gene (reference sequence) specifies DFQATT as CDR1 and SNEGSKA as CDR2. The library was made by RT-PCR. TCRdb records Illumina HiSeq 2500 as the sequencer. Using fastp at Q25 and MiXCR, TCRdb reprocessed the public reads and kept productive beta chains. Under each unique CDR3 protein, matching rows form one entry showing the most common genes and DNA. The sample table contains hundreds of thousands of distinct CDR3 sequences; only one count was recorded for 10% to 15% of them. The top ten clones comprise approximately 8.4% of the sample.

This sample comprised non-naive T cells sorted from PBMCs, obtained 14 days before vaccination. The sample's cell subset or site label is to be understood as: memory T cell fraction. In this chain, TRBV20-1 is recombined with TRBJ1-4; no confident D gene assignment can be made. The sequence was obtained from a man between 50 and 59 years old who received an inactivated influenza vaccine. Donor details come from another sample of the same person, matched by shared clones. The CDR3 protein is CSARGDATNEKLFF. The bases read TGCAGTGCTAGAGGGGATGCAACTAATGAAAAACTGTTTTTT.